Presented here are 6 T cell receptor beta chains from one specimen sequenced in a study of cytomegalovirus exposure and HLA in healthy donors. A multiplex PCR was run with 60 Vbeta primers and 13 Jbeta primers. Clones were sequenced by immunoSEQ multiplex PCR, and TCRdb holds only the in-frame ones, with some missing. Its clone listing holds around 58,000 clones. The source material was PBMCs. All receptors derive from a man between 45 and 60 years old in good health and CMV-seropositive.

The V call is TRBV4-1, the J call TRBJ1-3; TRBD1 might be the D (6 bases). The CDR3 has 15 residues. CDR1 and CDR2 (germline): MGHRA, YSYEKL. The germline V and J ends were trimmed by 4 bases and 0 bases, with 10 bases remaining between them. This chain's CDR3 is CASSPRDNSGNTIYF. CDR3 sequence (DNA): TGCGCCAGCAGCCCTCGGGACAACTCTGGAAACACCATATATTTT.

V usage is TRBV19 and J usage is TRBJ1-3, with TRBD1 as a possible D gene (5 bases). This CDR3 has 13 amino acids. CDR1 and CDR2 (germline): LNHDA, SQIVND (reference sequence). Trimming pared 9 bases from V and 2 bases from J, leaving 11 bases between. CDR3 in amino acids: CASRQRAGNTIYF. The CDR3 bases are TGTGCCAGCAGACAGAGAGCTGGAAACACCATATATTTT.

V and J are TRBV5-1 and TRBJ2-4; 9 nucleotides match TRBD2. Unmatched junction bases numbered 6, after V lost 0 bases and J lost 5 bases. The CDR3 contains 16 residues. Germline assignment: CDR1 SGHRS and CDR2 YFSETQ. CDR3 nucleotide sequence: TGCGCCAGCAGCTTGGGGGTAGCGGGGGCCCAAAACATTCAGTACTTC. This gives the protein CASSLGVAGAQNIQYF. Filled out from reference TRBV5-1 and TRBJ2-4, the complete variable domain reads KAGVTQTPRYLIKTRGQQVTLSCSPISGHRSVSWYQQTPGQGLQFLFEYFSETQRNKGNFPGRFSGRQFSNSRSEMNVSTLELGDSALYLCASSLGVAGAQNIQYFGAGTRLSVL.

V is TRBV27 and J is TRBJ1-2; D remains ambiguous. The CDR3 is 14 residues long. V lost 2 bases and J lost 5, with 12 bases in between. The germline V gene has CDR1 MNHEY and CDR2 SMNVEV (reference sequence). The CDR3 DNA sequence: TGTGCCAGCAGTTTAGGGCCCGGTCGTTATGGCTACACCTTC. Residues: CASSLGPGRYGYTF.

The rearrangement uses TRBV29-1 and TRBJ2-7, with 11 bases matching TRBD2. The ends lost 4 bases at V and 0 bases at J; junction bases unmatched: 2. This CDR3 is built from 14 residues. Germline-derived CDR1 and CDR2 are SQVTM and ANQGSEA. The CDR3 spells CSVGLAGGSYEQYF. Here the CDR3 DNA reads TGCAGCGTTGGGCTAGCGGGGGGCTCCTACGAGCAGTACTTC.

This sequence joins TRBV6-5 and TRBJ2-1; 8 bases are a match to TRBD2. CDR1 and CDR2 (germline): MNHEY, SVGAGI. V gave up 6 bases and J gave up 4 bases; unmatched junction bases: 8. This CDR3 region has 15 residues. This CDR3 reads CASRAGGGLYNEQFF. The CDR3 coding sequence is TGTGCCAGCAGGGCCGGGGGGGGCTTATACAATGAGCAGTTCTTC.